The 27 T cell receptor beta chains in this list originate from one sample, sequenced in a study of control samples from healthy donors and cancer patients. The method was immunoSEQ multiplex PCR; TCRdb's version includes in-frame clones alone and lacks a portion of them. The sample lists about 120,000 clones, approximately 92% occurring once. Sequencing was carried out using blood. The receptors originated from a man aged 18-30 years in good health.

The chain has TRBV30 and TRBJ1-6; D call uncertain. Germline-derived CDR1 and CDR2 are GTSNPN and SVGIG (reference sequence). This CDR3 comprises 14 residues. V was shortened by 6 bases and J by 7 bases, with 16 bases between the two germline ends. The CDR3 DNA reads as TGTGCCTGTACCATGACGGGCCTAAATTCACCCCTCCACTTT. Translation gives CACTMTGLNSPLHF.

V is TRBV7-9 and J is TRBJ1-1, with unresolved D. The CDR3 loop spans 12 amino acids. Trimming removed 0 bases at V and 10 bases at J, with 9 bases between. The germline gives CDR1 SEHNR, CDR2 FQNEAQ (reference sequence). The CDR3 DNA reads TGTGCCAGCAGCTTAGCGCCTCTTGGAGCTTTCTTT. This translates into CASSLAPLGAFF.

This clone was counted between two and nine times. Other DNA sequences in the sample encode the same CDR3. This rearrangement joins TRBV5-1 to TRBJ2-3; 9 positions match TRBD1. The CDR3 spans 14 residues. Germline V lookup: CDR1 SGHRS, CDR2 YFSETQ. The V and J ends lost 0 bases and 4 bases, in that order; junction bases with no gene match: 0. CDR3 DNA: TGCGCCAGCAGCTTGGGACAGGGGGCAGATACGCAGTATTTT. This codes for CASSLGQGADTQYF. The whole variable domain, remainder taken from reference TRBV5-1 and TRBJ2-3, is KAGVTQTPRYLIKTRGQQVTLSCSPISGHRSVSWYQQTPGQGLQFLFEYFSETQRNKGNFPGRFSGRQFSNSRSEMNVSTLELGDSALYLCASSLGQGADTQYFGPGTRLTVL.

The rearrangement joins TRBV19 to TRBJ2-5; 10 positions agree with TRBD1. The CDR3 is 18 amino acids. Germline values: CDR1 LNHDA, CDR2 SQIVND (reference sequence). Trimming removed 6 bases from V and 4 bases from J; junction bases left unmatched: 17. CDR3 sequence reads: CASRGDGSGTGAPETQYF. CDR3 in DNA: TGTGCCAGTAGAGGCGATGGGTCCGGGACAGGGGCTCCAGAGACCCAGTACTTC.

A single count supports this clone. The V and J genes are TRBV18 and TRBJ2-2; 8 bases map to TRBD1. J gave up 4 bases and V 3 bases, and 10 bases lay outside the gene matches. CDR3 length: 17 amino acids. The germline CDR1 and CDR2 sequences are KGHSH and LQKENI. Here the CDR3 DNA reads TGTGCCAGCTCACCGACCTCAGGGGGCCGGGGCACCGGGGAGCTGTTTTTT. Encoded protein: CASSPTSGGRGTGELFF.

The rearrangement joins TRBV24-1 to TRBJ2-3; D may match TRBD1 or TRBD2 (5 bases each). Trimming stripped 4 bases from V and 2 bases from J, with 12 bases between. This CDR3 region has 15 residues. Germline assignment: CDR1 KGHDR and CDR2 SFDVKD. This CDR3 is CATSDMGDPTDTQYF. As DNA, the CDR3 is TGTGCCACCAGTGACATGGGGGACCCCACAGATACGCAGTATTTT.

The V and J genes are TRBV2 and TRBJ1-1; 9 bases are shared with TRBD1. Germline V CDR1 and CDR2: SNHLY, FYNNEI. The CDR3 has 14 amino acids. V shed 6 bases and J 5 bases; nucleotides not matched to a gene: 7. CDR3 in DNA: TGTGCCAGCAGCCTCGGACAGGGGAGGACTGAAGCTTTCTTT. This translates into CASSLGQGRTEAFF.

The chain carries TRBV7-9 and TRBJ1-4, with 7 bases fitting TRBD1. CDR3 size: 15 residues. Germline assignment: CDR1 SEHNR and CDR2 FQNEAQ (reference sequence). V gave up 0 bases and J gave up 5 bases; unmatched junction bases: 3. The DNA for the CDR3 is TGTGCCAGCAGCTTAGCGGACAGGCCAAATGAAAAACTGTTTTTT. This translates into CASSLADRPNEKLFF.

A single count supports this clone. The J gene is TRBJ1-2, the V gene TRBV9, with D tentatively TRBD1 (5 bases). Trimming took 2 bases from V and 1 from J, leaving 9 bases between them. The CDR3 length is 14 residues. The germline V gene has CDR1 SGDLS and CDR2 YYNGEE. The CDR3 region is CASSVGRGNYGYTF. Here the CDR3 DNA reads TGTGCCAGCAGCGTGGGGAGGGGTAACTATGGCTACACCTTC.

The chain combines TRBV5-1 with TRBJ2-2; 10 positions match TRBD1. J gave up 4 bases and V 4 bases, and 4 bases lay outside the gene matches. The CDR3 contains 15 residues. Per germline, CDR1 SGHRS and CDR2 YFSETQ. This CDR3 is CASSGRTGGTGELFF. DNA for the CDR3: TGCGCCAGCAGCGGACGGACAGGGGGCACCGGGGAGCTGTTTTTT.

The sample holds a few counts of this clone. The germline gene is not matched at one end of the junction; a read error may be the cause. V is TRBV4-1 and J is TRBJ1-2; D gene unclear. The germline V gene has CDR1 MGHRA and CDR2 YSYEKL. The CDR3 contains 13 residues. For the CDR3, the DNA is TGCGCCAGCAGACAAGTCTTAGGTGATGGCTACACCTTC. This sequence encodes CASRQVLGDGYTF.

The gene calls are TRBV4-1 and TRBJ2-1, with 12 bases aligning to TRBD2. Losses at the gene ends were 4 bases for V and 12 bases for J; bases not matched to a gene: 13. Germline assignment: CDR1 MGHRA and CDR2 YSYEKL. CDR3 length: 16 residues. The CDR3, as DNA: TGCGCCAGCAGCCCTGGGGGGGCTAGCGGGGGGGCTGGGCAGTTCTTC. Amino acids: CASSPGGASGGAGQFF.

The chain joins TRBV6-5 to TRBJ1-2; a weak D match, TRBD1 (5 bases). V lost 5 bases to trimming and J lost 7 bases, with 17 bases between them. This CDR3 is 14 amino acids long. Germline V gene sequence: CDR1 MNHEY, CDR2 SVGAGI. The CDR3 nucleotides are TGTGCCAGCAGTCTACCTAGCAGGGCTGGTGGCTACACCTTC. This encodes CASSLPSRAGGYTF.

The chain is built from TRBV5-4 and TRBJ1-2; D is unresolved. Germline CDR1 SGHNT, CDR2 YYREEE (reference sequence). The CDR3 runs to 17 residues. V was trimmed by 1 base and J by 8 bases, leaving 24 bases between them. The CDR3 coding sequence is TGTGCCAGCAGCTTGCGGAAATCGAGAGATGCGGCCGGAGGCTACACCTTC. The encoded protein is CASSLRKSRDAAGGYTF.

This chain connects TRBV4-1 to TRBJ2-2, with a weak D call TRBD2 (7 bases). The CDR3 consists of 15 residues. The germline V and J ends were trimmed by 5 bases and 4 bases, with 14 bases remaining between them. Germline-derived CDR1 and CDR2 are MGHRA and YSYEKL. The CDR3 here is CASSIRGAGTGELFF. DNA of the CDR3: TGCGCCAGCAGCATCCGGGGGGCGGGCACCGGGGAGCTGTTTTTT.

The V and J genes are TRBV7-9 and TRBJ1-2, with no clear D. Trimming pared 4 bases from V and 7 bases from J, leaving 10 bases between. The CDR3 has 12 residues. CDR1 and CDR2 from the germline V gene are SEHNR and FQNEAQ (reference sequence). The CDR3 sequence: CASSSTLGGYTF. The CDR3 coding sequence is TGTGCCAGCAGCTCGACATTAGGTGGCTACACCTTC.

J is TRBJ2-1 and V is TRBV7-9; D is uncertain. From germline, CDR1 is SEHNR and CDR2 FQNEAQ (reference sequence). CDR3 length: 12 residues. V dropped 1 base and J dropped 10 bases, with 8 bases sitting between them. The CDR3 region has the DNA TGTGCCAGCAGCTTAGTGGGGTCCGAGCAGTTCTTC. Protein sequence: CASSLVGSEQFF.

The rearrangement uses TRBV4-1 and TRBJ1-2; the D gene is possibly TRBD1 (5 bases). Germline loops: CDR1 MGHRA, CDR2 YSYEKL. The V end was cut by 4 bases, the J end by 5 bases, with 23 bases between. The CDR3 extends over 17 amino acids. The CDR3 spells CASSLTGTLISGYGYTF. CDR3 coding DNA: TGCGCCAGCAGCCTGACCGGGACCCTCATAAGTGGGTATGGCTACACCTTC.

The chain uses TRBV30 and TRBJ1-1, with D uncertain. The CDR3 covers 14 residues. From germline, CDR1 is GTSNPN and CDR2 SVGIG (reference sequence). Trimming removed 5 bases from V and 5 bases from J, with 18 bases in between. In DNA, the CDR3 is TGTGCCTGGCGCCGCCTCTTGGTTGGGACTGAAGCTTTCTTT. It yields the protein CAWRRLLVGTEAFF.

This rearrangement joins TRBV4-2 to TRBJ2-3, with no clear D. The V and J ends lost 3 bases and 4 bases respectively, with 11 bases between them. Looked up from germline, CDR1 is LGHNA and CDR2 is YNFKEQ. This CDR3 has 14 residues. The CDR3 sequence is CASSQDHRADTQYF. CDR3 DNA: TGTGCCAGCAGCCAGGATCACCGAGCAGATACGCAGTATTTT.

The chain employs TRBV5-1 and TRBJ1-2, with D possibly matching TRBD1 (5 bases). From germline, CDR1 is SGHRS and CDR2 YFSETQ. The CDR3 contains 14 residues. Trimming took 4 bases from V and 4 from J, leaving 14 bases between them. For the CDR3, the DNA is TGCGCCAGCAGCGGGACCGGGACGGTCTATGGCTACACCTTC. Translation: CASSGTGTVYGYTF.

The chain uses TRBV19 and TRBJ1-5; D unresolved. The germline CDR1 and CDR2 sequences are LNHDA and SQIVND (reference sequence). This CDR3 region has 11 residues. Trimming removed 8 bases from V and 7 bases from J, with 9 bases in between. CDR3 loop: CASSAGQPQHF. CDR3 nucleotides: TGTGCCAGTTCGGCGGGGCAGCCCCAGCATTTT.

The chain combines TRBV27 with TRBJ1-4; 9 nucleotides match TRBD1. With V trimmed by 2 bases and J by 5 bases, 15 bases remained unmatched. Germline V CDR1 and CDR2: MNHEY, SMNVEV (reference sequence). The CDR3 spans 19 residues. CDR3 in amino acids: CASSLGWGLGTGTNEKLFF. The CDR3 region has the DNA TGTGCCAGCAGTTTAGGGTGGGGTCTTGGGACAGGGACAAATGAAAAACTGTTTTTT.

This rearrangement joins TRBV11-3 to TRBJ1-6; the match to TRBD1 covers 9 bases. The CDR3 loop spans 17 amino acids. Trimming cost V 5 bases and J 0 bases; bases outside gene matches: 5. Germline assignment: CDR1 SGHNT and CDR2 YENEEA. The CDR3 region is CASSAPTGGSYNSPLHF. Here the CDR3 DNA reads TGTGCCAGCAGCGCTCCGACAGGGGGCTCCTATAATTCACCCCTCCACTTT.

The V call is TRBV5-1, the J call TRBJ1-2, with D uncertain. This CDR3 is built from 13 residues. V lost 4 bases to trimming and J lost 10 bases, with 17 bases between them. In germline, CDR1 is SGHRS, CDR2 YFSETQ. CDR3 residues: CASSGATWEDYTF. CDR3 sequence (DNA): TGCGCCAGCAGCGGTGCGACTTGGGAGGACTACACCTTC.

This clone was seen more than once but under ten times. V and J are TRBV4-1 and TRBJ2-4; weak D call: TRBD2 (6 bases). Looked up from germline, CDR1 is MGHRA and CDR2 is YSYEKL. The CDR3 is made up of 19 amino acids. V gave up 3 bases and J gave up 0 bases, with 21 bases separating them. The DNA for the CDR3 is TGCGCCAGCAGCCAGTACCCCGACTGGATGCGGGAAGCCAAAAACATTCAGTACTTC. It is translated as CASSQYPDWMREAKNIQYF.

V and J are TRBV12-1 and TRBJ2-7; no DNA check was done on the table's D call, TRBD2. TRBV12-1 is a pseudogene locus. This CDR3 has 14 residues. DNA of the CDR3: TGTGCCAGCGGCTTATGGGGGGACCCCTACGAGCAGTACTTC. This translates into CASGLWGDPYEQYF.